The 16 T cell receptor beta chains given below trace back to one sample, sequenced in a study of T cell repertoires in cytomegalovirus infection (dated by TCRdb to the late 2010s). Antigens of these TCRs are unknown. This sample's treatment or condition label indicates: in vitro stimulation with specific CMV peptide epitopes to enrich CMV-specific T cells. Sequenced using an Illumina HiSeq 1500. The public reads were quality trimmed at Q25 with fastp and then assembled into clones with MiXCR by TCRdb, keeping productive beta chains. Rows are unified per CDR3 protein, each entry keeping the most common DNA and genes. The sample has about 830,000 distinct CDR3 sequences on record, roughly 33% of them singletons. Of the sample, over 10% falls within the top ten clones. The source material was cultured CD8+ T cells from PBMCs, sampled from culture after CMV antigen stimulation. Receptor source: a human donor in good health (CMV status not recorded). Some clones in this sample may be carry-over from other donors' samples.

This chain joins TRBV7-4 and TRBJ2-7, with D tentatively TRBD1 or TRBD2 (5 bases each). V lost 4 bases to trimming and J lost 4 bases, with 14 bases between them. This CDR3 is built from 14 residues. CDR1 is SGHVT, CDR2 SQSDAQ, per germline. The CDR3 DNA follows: TGTGCCAGCAGCTCGACCGGGACCAAGTACGAGCAGTACTTC. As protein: CASSSTGTKYEQYF. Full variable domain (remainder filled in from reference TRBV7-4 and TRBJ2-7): GAGVSQSPRYKVAKRGRDVALRCDSISGHVTLYWYRQTLGQGSEVLTYSQSDAQRDKSGRPSGRFSAERPERSVSTLKIQRTEQGDSAVYLCASSSTGTKYEQYFGPGTRLTVT.

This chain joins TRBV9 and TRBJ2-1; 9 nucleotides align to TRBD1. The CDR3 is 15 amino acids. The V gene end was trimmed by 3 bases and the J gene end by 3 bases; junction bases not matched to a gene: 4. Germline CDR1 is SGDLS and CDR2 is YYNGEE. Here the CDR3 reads CASSAQGAIYNEQFF. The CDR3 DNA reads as TGTGCCAGCAGCGCACAGGGGGCAATCTACAATGAGCAGTTCTTC.

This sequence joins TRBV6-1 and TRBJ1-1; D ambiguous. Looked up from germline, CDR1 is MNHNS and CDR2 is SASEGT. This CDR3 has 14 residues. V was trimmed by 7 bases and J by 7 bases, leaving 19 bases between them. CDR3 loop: CASIGGSVFGEAFF. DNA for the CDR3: TGTGCCAGCATTGGAGGGTCTGTGTTCGGTGAAGCTTTCTTT.

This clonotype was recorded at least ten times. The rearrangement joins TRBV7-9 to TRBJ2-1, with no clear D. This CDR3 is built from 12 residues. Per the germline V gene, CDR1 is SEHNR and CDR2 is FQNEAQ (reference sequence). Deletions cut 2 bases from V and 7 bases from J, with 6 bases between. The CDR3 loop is CASSLYWNEQFF. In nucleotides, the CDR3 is TGTGCCAGCAGCTTATATTGGAATGAGCAGTTCTTC.

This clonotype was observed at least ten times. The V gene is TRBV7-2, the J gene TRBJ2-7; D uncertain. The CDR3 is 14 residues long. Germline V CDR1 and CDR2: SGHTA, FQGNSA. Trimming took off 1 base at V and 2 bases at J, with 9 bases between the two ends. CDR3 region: CASSLVPAPYEQYV. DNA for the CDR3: TGTGCCAGCAGCTTAGTTCCAGCTCCCTACGAGCAGTACGTC.

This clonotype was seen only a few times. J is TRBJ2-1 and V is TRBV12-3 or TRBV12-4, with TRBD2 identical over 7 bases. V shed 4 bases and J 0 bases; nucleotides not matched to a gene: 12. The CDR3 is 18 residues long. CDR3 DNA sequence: TGTGCCAGCAGTTCCCTTATTCGGACTAGAGGCTCCTACAATGAGCAGTTCTTC. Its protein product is CASSSLIRTRGSYNEQFF.

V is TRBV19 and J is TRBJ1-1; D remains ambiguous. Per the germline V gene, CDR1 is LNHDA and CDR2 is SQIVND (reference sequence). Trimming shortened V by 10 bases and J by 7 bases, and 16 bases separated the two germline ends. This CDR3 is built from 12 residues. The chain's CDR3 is CATRGLRFEAFF. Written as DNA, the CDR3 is TGTGCCACCAGAGGACTGCGGTTTGAAGCTTTCTTT.

The CDR3 is CASSTLDRGGYIQYF. In DNA, the CDR3 is TGTGCCAGCAGTACCCTCGACAGGGGCGGGTACATTCAGTACTTC. V and J are TRBV6-5 and TRBJ2-4; 8 bases are a match to TRBD1. The CDR3 loop spans 15 amino acids. Per germline, CDR1 MNHEY and CDR2 SVGAGI. The V and J ends lost 5 bases and 8 bases, in that order; junction bases with no gene match: 11.

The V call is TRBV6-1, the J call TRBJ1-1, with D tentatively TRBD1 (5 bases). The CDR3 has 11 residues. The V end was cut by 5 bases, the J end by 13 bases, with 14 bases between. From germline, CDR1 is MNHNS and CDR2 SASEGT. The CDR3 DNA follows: TGTGCCAGCAGTTCGGGACTTGTAGTTTTCTTT. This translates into CASSSGLVVFF.

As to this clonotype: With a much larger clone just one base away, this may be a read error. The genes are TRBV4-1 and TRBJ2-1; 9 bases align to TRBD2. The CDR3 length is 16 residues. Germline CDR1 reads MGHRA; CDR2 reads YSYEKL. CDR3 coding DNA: TGCGCCAACAGCCAGAGACTAGCGGCAACCTACAATGAGCAGTTCTTC. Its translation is CANSQRLAATYNEQFF.

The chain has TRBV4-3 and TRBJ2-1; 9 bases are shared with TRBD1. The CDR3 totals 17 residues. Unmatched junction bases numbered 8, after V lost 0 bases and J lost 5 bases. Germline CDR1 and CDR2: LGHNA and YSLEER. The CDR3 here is CASSQDRDRVINNEQFF. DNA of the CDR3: TGCGCCAGCAGCCAAGATCGGGACAGGGTGATAAACAATGAGCAGTTCTTC.

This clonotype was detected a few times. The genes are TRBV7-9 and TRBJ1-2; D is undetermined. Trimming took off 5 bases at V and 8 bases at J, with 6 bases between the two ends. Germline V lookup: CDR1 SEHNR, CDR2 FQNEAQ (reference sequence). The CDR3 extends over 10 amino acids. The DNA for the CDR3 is TGTGCCAGCAGCCGTTGGGGCTACACCTTC. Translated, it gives CASSRWGYTF.

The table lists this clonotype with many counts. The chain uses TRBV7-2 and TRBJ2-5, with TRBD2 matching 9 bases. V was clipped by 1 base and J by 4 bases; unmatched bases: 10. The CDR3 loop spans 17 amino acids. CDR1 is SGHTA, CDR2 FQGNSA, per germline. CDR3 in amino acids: CASSLEGGGAFVETQYF. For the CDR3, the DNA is TGTGCCAGCAGCTTAGAAGGCGGGGGGGCCTTTGTAGAGACCCAGTACTTC.

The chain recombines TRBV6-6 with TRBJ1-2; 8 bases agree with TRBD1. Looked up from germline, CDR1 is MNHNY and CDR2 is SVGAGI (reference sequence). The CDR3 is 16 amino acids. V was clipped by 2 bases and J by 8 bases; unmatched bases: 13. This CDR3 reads CASSYSRTGWDWGYTF. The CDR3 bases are TGTGCCAGCAGTTACAGTAGGACAGGGTGGGATTGGGGCTACACCTTC.

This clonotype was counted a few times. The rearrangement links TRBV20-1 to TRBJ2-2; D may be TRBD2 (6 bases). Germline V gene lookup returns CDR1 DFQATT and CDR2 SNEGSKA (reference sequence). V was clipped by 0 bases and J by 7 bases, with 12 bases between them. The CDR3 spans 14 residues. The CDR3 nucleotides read TGCAGTGCTAGAGATCCGGGGGTCGGCGGGGAGCTGTTTTTT. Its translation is CSARDPGVGGELFF.

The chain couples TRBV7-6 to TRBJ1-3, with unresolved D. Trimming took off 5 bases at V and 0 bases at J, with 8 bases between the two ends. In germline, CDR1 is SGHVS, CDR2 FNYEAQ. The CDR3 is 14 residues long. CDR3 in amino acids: CASSPKNSGNTIYF. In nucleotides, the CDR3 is TGTGCCAGCAGCCCGAAGAACTCTGGAAACACCATATATTTT.